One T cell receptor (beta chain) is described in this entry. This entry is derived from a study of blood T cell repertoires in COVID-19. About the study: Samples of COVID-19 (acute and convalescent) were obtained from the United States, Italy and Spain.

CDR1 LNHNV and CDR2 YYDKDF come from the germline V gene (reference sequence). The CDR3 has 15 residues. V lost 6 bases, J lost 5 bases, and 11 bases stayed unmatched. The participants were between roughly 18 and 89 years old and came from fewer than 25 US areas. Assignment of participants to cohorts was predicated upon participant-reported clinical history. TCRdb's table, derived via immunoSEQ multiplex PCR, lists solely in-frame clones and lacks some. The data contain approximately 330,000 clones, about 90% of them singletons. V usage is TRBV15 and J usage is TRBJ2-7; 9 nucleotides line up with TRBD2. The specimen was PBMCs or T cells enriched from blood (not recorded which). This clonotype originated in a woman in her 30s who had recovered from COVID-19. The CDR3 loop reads CATSQTRSGSHEQYF. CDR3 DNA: TGTGCCACCAGTCAGACCCGTAGCGGGAGCCACGAGCAGTACTTC.